A selection of T cell receptor beta chains follows, all from one sample in a study of cytomegalovirus exposure and HLA in healthy donors. Assay used: immunoSEQ multiplex PCR; TCRdb lists only in-frame clones, some missing. The table lists 40,000 to 60,000 clones. Sequencing input: PBMCs. All receptors derive from a male donor in good health and CMV-seropositive. The CDR3 runs from the conserved cysteine through the conserved F or W. D genes are given only for firm matches.

>TRBJ2-7|15|TRBV30|-
TGTGCCTGGAGTGGCCCGGGACACCCCTCCTACGAGCAGTACTTC
CAWSGPGHPSYEQYF
>TRBJ2-7|12|TRBV11-3|-
TGTGCCAGCAGCGTAGGGATCGGGGAGCAGTACTTC
CASSVGIGEQYF
>TRBJ2-1|14|TRBV30|TRBD2
TGTGCCTGGACGACTAGCGGGGGGTACAATGAGCAGTTCTTC
CAWTTSGGYNEQFF
>TRBJ2-5|14|TRBV21-1|-
TGTGCCAGCAGCAAGGAGGGTCGTGGAGAGACCCAGTACTTC
CASSKEGRGETQYF
>TRBJ1-2|14|TRBV2|TRBD1
TGTGCCAGCAGTCAGGGACAGGGTATCTATGGCTACACCTTC
CASSQGQGIYGYTF
>TRBJ2-7|16|TRBV9|-
TGTGCCAGCAGCGTAGAAGACGGGAGAAGCTCCTACGAGCAGTACTTC
CASSVEDGRSSYEQYF
>TRBJ2-7|15|TRBV13|TRBD1
TGTGCCAGCAGCTTTGGGACAGGGGTCTCCTACGAGCAGTACTTC
CASSFGTGVSYEQYF
>TRBJ1-1|15|TRBV5-1|-
TGCGCCAGCGCGTTCTTGGGGGGGCAGGGCACTGAAGCTTTCTTT
CASAFLGGQGTEAFF
>TRBJ1-4|13|TRBV2|-
TGTGCCAGCAGTACCAATTCAGATGAAAAACTGTTTTTT
CASSTNSDEKLFF
>TRBJ2-5|15|TRBV6-5|TRBD1
TGTGCCAGCAGTTACCTACAGGGGGCGGGCGAGACCCAGTACTTC
CASSYLQGAGETQYF
>TRBJ2-7|16|TRBV13|TRBD2
TGTGCCAGCAGCTTAGAGGGAGCGGGGGGGCCGTACGAGCAGTACTTC
CASSLEGAGGPYEQYF
>TRBJ2-2|14|TRBV10-3|-
TGTGCCATCAGTGAAGGCAGGGGCACCGGGGAGCTGTTTTTT
CAISEGRGTGELFF
>TRBJ2-7|14|TRBV11-2|-
TGTGCCAGCAGCTTAGGTACAGGGAGAGCCGAGCAGTACTTC
CASSLGTGRAEQYF
>TRBJ2-3|13|TRBV29-1|TRBD1
TGCAGCGCCGACAGGGACCCCACAGATACGCAGTATTTT
CSADRDPTDTQYF
>TRBJ2-5|15|TRBV9|TRBD1
TGTGCCAGCAGCGTAGGAGGGGGCGAACAAGAGACCCAGTACTTC
CASSVGGGEQETQYF
>TRBJ1-4|15|TRBV7-2|TRBD1
TGTGCCAGCAGCTGGTCTGGGACAGCTAATGAAAAACTGTTTTTT
CASSWSGTANEKLFF
>TRBJ2-3|15|TRBV2|TRBD2
TGTGCCAGCAGTGCAAGGCTAGCGGGGACAGATACGCAGTATTTT
CASSARLAGTDTQYF
>TRBJ1-1|14|TRBV4-3|-
TGCGCCAGCAGCTCCGTTGTGGGAGACACTGAAGCTTTCTTT
CASSSVVGDTEAFF
>TRBJ1-1|13|TRBV7-2|-
TGTGCCAGCAGCGTCCCAAACAGGGCTGAAGCTTTCTTT
CASSVPNRAEAFF
>TRBJ1-1|15|TRBV11-3|-
TGTGCCAGCAGCTTAGGAAGTGTGGGGGGCACTGAAGCTTTCTTT
CASSLGSVGGTEAFF
>TRBJ2-1|16|TRBV15|-
TGTGCCACCAGCAGAGATAGGGGGGGCTCCTACAATGAGCAGTTCTTC
CATSRDRGGSYNEQFF
>TRBJ2-3|17|TRBV14|-
TGTGCCAGCAGCCCCCGACGGGGTACAGGGCAGGGGGGTACGCAGTATTTT
CASSPRRGTGQGGTQYF
>TRBJ2-7|16|TRBV6-5|TRBD1
TGTGCCAGCAGTTACGGACAGGGAATGAACTTCTACGAGCAGTACTTC
CASSYGQGMNFYEQYF
>TRBJ2-6|17|TRBV2|-
TGTGCCAGTAGCCTTGGGGGGGGGACATCTGGGGCCAACGTCCTGACTTTC
CASSLGGGTSGANVLTF
>TRBJ2-3|16|TRBV7-3|TRBD2
TGTGCCAGCAGCCCCTATGGTAGCGGGGGGACAGATACGCAGTATTTT
CASSPYGSGGTDTQYF
>TRBJ2-3|15|TRBV25-1|-
TGTGCCAGCAGTGAATTAACTCAGGGTTTAGATACGCAGTATTTT
CASSELTQGLDTQYF
>TRBJ1-1|13|TRBV28|-
TGTGCCAGCAGTTTAGCGGGCAACACTGAAGCTTTCTTT
CASSLAGNTEAFF
>TRBJ1-3|15|TRBV9|TRBD1
TGTGCCAGCAGCGTAGAGGGGGCCTCTGGAAACACCATATATTTT
CASSVEGASGNTIYF
>TRBJ2-3|12|TRBV9|TRBD1
TGTGCCAGCAGCGTAGAGAGGGGGCGCTTGTATTTT
CASSVERGRLYF
>TRBJ2-1|17|TRBV11-2|TRBD2
TGTGCCAGCAGCTACCAACTAGCGGGGGGGTATGTGGGTGAGCAGTTCTTC
CASSYQLAGGYVGEQFF
>TRBJ1-1|15|TRBV19|TRBD1
TGTGCCAGTAGTCCAGACAGGGGGGCTTACACTGAAGCTTTCTTT
CASSPDRGAYTEAFF
>TRBJ2-3|16|TRBV13|TRBD2
TGTGCCAGCAGCTCAACCACTAGCGGGAGGACAGATACGCAGTATTTT
CASSSTTSGRTDTQYF
>TRBJ2-1|15|TRBV19|-
TGTGCCAGTAGTATAATGGGCAGCCTAGGGGATGAGCAGTTCTTC
CASSIMGSLGDEQFF
>TRBJ2-7|14|TRBV27|TRBD2
TGTGCCAGCAGTACGGGACTAGCGGGTGCAGAGCAGTACTTC
CASSTGLAGAEQYF
>TRBJ2-1|15|TRBV4-3|-
TGCGCCAGCAGCTTGGGAGCGTCCGCCTACAATGAGCAGTTCTTC
CASSLGASAYNEQFF
>TRBJ2-5|16|TRBV5-1|TRBD2
TGCGCCAGCAGTCAAGAGCGGGGGGGCCCGTCAGAGACCCAGTACTTC
CASSQERGGPSETQYF
>TRBJ2-1|15|TRBV30|TRBD2
TGTGCCTGGAGTGCGGGGCGGGGGGGTTACAATGAGCAGTTCTTC
CAWSAGRGGYNEQFF
>TRBJ2-5|17|TRBV11-2|TRBD2
TGTGCCAGCAGCTTAGGTCCCCTAGCGGGGGACCAAGAGACCCAGTACTTC
CASSLGPLAGDQETQYF
>TRBJ1-1|14|TRBV28|-
TGTGCCAGCAAATCGACAGAATTTAACACTGAAGCTTTCTTT
CASKSTEFNTEAFF
>TRBJ2-5|12|TRBV4-3|-
TGCGCCAGCAGCCCGGAGGGAGAGACCCAGTACTTC
CASSPEGETQYF
>TRBJ1-6|17|TRBV21-1|-
TGTGCCAGCAGCAATCAACAGGGTGGTATCTATAATTCACCCCTCCACTTT
CASSNQQGGIYNSPLHF
>TRBJ2-7|15|TRBV10-3|TRBD2
TGTGCCACCAGGTCCCTAACTAGCGGGGGGTACGAGCAGTACTTC
CATRSLTSGGYEQYF
>TRBJ2-5|13|TRBV7-8|-
TGTGCCAGCAGCCGCGGTTCTGGGGAGACCCAGTACTTC
CASSRGSGETQYF
>TRBJ2-5|14|TRBV4-3|-
TGCGCCAGCAGCCAAGATGTACAGCAAGAGACCCAGTACTTC
CASSQDVQQETQYF
>TRBJ2-1|15|TRBV7-7|-
TGTGCCAGCAGCTTAGGAAACAGCTACTACAATGAGCAGTTCTTC
CASSLGNSYYNEQFF
>TRBJ2-5|15|TRBV4-1|-
TGCGCCAGCAGCCTCGGGGGGAGAGGGGGAGAGACCCAGTACTTC
CASSLGGRGGETQYF
>TRBJ2-1|16|TRBV4-1|TRBD2
TGCGCCAGCAGCCAAGTGGGGCGGGGGGGCTACAATGAGCAGTTCTTC
CASSQVGRGGYNEQFF
>TRBJ2-2|14|TRBV10-2|TRBD2
TGCGCCAGCAGACTAGCGGGAGACACCGGGGAGCTGTTTTTT
CASRLAGDTGELFF
>TRBJ2-5|15|TRBV28|-
TGTGCCAGCAGTCCACCCCCGAGGGCGGGAGAGACCCAGTACTTC
CASSPPPRAGETQYF
>TRBJ2-7|15|TRBV13|TRBD1
TGTGCCAGCAGCTTTCAGACAGGGGCCCCCCACGAGCAGTACTTC
CASSFQTGAPHEQYF
>TRBJ2-7|13|TRBV7-2|TRBD2
TGTGCCAGCAGCCTTAGCGGGGGATGGGAGCAGTACTTC
CASSLSGGWEQYF
>TRBJ1-5|16|TRBV28|-
TGTGCCAGCAGTTTATGGGGGTCGGGAGATAATCAGCCCCAGCATTTT
CASSLWGSGDNQPQHF
>TRBJ1-2|13|TRBV29-1|TRBD1
TGCAGCTCACTACTCGGGACAGAATATGGCTACACCTTC
CSSLLGTEYGYTF
>TRBJ1-3|15|TRBV10-3|-
TGTGCCATCAGTGAGTTGACGACACGAGGAAACACCATATATTTT
CAISELTTRGNTIYF
>TRBJ1-2|13|TRBV5-1|-
TGCGCCAGCACCCCCGACGGGTTGGGTGGCTACACCTTC
CASTPDGLGGYTF